This entry lists 16 T cell receptor beta chains sequenced from one sample in a study of cytomegalovirus exposure and HLA in healthy donors. Primers included in the PCR were 60 Vbeta and 13 Jbeta primers. Assay used: immunoSEQ multiplex PCR; TCRdb lists only in-frame clones, some missing. The data show approximately 120,000 clones, around 74% seen once. The material sequenced was PBMCs. Receptor source: a woman aged 50 to 60 in good health and CMV-seropositive.

This clone showed up just a few times. The rearrangement joins TRBV5-1 to TRBJ2-3, with 9 bases lining up with TRBD2. Germline CDR1 and CDR2: SGHRS and YFSETQ. The CDR3 totals 17 residues. The V segment lost 4 bases and the J segment 2 bases; nucleotides outside the gene matches: 11. CDR3 loop: CASSLQSRTSATDTQYF. Written as DNA, the CDR3 is TGCGCCAGCAGCCTGCAATCTCGGACTAGCGCCACAGATACGCAGTATTTT.

The gene calls are TRBV28 and TRBJ1-2; a weak D match, TRBD1 (5 bases). The CDR3 runs 14 residues. CDR1 is MDHEN and CDR2 is SYDVKM in the germline V gene. V dropped 4 bases and J dropped 4 bases, with 13 bases sitting between them. This chain's CDR3 is CASSWSLTAYGYTF. The DNA of the CDR3 is TGTGCCAGCAGTTGGTCGCTGACAGCCTATGGCTACACCTTC.

This clone showed up just once. The V and J genes are TRBV6-6 and TRBJ2-5; 9 nucleotides line up with TRBD1. Judging by the DNA end, TRBJ2-7 fits better; the J call may be wrong. CDR3 length equals 16 residues. Germline values: CDR1 MNHNY, CDR2 SVGAGI (reference sequence). The CDR3 protein is CASSYSGQGFSYEQYF. CDR3 coding DNA: TGTGCCAGCAGTTACTCGGGACAGGGATTTTCCTACGAGCAGTACTTC.

V usage is TRBV4-1 and J usage is TRBJ2-1; possible D gene TRBD1, 5 bases. This CDR3 is built from 18 residues. The ends were cut back, 5 bases at V and 0 bases at J, with 20 bases in the middle. Germline V lookup: CDR1 MGHRA, CDR2 YSYEKL. The CDR3 bases are TGCGCCAGCAGCAGAGAGTACCGACAGTCCTACTCCTACAATGAGCAGTTCTTC. Protein: CASSREYRQSYSYNEQFF.

The genes are TRBV2 and TRBJ1-6, with D perhaps TRBD1 (5 bases). The CDR3 runs to 13 residues. Trimming took 11 bases from V and 4 from J, leaving 12 bases between them. From germline, CDR1 is SNHLY and CDR2 FYNNEI. The CDR3, as DNA: TGTGCCCAAAGTAGGGGTTATAATTCACCCCTCCACTTT. This translates into CAQSRGYNSPLHF.

Turning to this clone: Sequence at one end of the junction differs from germline and may be a read error. The rearrangement links TRBV7-2 to TRBJ2-3; 12 nucleotides match TRBD1. The CDR3 length is 14 residues. Germline V gene sequence: CDR1 SGHTA, CDR2 FQGNSA. The CDR3 loop is CASSLGTGGAVGGF. CDR3 DNA sequence: TGTGCCAGCAGCCTCGGGACAGGGGGCGCGGTTGGAGGATTT.

This clone was picked up a small number of times. The CDR3 is CASKWGEDSYGYTF. The CDR3 coding sequence is TGCGCCAGCAAGTGGGGAGAAGATTCTTATGGCTACACCTTC. The chain couples TRBV4-1 to TRBJ1-2; D call uncertain. V lost 7 bases and J lost 5, with 17 bases in between. CDR3 size: 14 residues. Germline CDR1 is MGHRA and CDR2 is YSYEKL.

This chain joins TRBV28 and TRBJ2-7, with TRBD1 matching 7 bases. The V segment lost 1 base and the J segment 1 base; nucleotides outside the gene matches: 10. Germline CDR1 and CDR2: MDHEN and SYDVKM. This CDR3 is built from 17 residues. Here the CDR3 reads CASSLYVRGTVSYEQYF. CDR3 coding DNA: TGTGCCAGCAGTTTATATGTTAGGGGGACAGTTTCCTACGAGCAGTACTTC.

This clone was counted only a few times. The rearrangement joins TRBV5-5 to TRBJ1-2, with no clear D. Trimming stripped 1 base from V and 1 base from J, with 5 bases between. Per the germline V gene, CDR1 is SGHKS and CDR2 is YYEKEE (reference sequence). The CDR3 length is 13 residues. The CDR3 reads CASSLLVNYGYTF. The CDR3 bases are TGTGCCAGCAGCTTGTTAGTTAACTATGGCTACACCTTC.

The chain uses TRBV7-2 and TRBJ2-7; TRBD2 aligns across 10 bases. CDR1 and CDR2 (germline): SGHTA, FQGNSA. V lost 3 bases and J lost 2; bases outside the gene matches: 4. The CDR3 length is 15 residues. DNA for the CDR3: TGTGCCAGCAGCTTCGGGACTAGCGAGACCTACGAGCAGTACTTC. This encodes CASSFGTSETYEQYF.

The chain is built from TRBV7-2 and TRBJ2-3, with D perhaps matching TRBD2 (5 bases). Germline V gene sequence: CDR1 SGHTA, CDR2 FQGNSA. This CDR3 spans 13 amino acids. The V and J ends lost 0 bases and 6 bases respectively, with 7 bases between them. CDR3 region: CASSLALADTQYF. CDR3 coding DNA: TGTGCCAGCAGCTTAGCCTTAGCGGATACGCAGTATTTT. The whole variable domain, remainder taken from reference TRBV7-2 and TRBJ2-3, is GAGVSQSPSNKVTEKGKDVELRCDPISGHTALYWYRQSLGQGLEFLIYFQGNSAPDKSGLPSDRFSAERTGGSVSTLTIQRTQQEDSAVYLCASSLALADTQYFGPGTRLTVL.

The CDR3 nucleotides read TGTGCCAGCTCACCCCGGAGCACTGAAGCTTTCTTT. Translated, it gives CASSPRSTEAFF. The chain combines TRBV18 with TRBJ1-1; D remains ambiguous. V was shortened by 3 bases and J by 4 bases, with 6 bases between the two germline ends. The CDR3 sequence is 12 residues long. CDR1 is KGHSH and CDR2 is LQKENI in the germline V gene. Full variable domain (remainder filled in from reference TRBV18 and TRBJ1-1): NAGVMQNPRHLVRRRGQEARLRCSPMKGHSHVYWYRQLPEEGLKFMVYLQKENIIDESGMPKERFSAEFPKEGPSILRIQQVVRGDSAAYFCASSPRSTEAFFGQGTRLTVV.

The genes are TRBV7-2 and TRBJ2-5, with 10 bases fitting TRBD2. Near its end, the DNA agrees better with TRBJ2-7, so the J call may be wrong. The CDR3 totals 17 residues. Germline CDR1 reads SGHTA; CDR2 reads FQGNSA. The CDR3 DNA reads as TGTGCCAGCAGCTTGGTCTCCAGCGGGGGGGGCTCCTACGAGCAGTACTTC. It yields the protein CASSLVSSGGGSYEQYF.

In DNA form, the CDR3 reads TGTGCCAGCAGTTACTCGAATGGACAGTTTAATTCACCCCTCCACTTT. It is translated as CASSYSNGQFNSPLHF. The chain links TRBV6-5 to TRBJ1-6; TRBD1 is a possible D gene (6 bases). Looked up from germline, CDR1 is MNHEY and CDR2 is SVGAGI. CDR3 length: 16 amino acids. With 0 bases removed from V and 6 bases from J, the gap between germline ends came to 12 bases.

A note on this clone: A junction boundary mismatches the germline segment, possibly from a read error. The chain recombines TRBV7-9 with TRBJ2-2, with 10 bases identical to TRBD1. CDR1 and CDR2 (germline): SEHNR, FQNEAQ (reference sequence). The CDR3 totals 15 residues. CDR3 amino acids: CSSARDRGYTGELFF. CDR3 in DNA: TGTTCCAGCGCGCGGGACAGGGGATACACCGGGGAGCTGTTTTTT.

The rearrangement uses TRBV4-1 and TRBJ1-5; D not resolved. CDR3 length equals 17 residues. Germline V gene lookup returns CDR1 MGHRA and CDR2 YSYEKL. The V and J ends lost 0 bases and 3 bases respectively, with 15 bases between them. The CDR3 protein is CASSQEGGGLVNQPQHF. In DNA form, the CDR3 reads TGCGCCAGCAGCCAAGAGGGAGGCGGTTTGGTCAATCAGCCCCAGCATTTT.